What follows are 5 T cell receptor beta chains derived from one specimen sequenced in a study of Ad26.COV2.S vaccination and SARS-CoV-2 variants. The treatment here: 15 to 20 received Ad26.COV2.S at low or high dose, single or two shots; about 5 received placebo; per-sample allocation not given. Sampling occurred on day 63 after the first vaccine or placebo injection. Some clones are missing from TCRdb's copy, which holds only in-frame ones; the method was immunoSEQ multiplex PCR. The data show about 350,000 clones, roughly 84% seen once. The sample consisted of peripheral blood, taken in a trial of Ad26.COV2.S vaccine versus placebo. The source is a person aged 18-60 years who received the Ad26.COV2.S COVID-19 vaccine or a placebo.

The chain carries TRBV28 and TRBJ2-7; maybe TRBD2 (6 bases). CDR3 length: 11 amino acids. Deletions cut 4 bases from V and 5 bases from J, with 6 bases between. CDR1 and CDR2 (germline): MDHEN, SYDVKM. The CDR3 reads CASSWRDEQYF. In nucleotides, the CDR3 is TGTGCCAGCAGTTGGAGGGACGAGCAGTACTTC.

This chain joins TRBV9 and TRBJ2-5, with D unclear. There are 14 residues in the CDR3. Trimming removed 4 bases from V and 1 base from J, with 11 bases in between. From germline, CDR1 is SGDLS and CDR2 YYNGEE. In DNA, the CDR3 is TGTGCCAGCAGCTCCGAAGTATTCCAAGAGACCCAGTACTTC. This encodes CASSSEVFQETQYF.

This clone has a count of ten or more. CDR3 nucleotides: TGTGCCTGGAGTTCCGGGACTAGCCGGTTCTTC. Residues: CAWSSGTSRFF. The V and J genes are TRBV30 and TRBJ2-1, with TRBD2 identical over 9 bases. The germline CDR1 and CDR2 sequences are GTSNPN and SVGIG (reference sequence). The CDR3 is made up of 11 amino acids. Unmatched junction bases numbered 5, after V lost 2 bases and J lost 15 bases.

This clone was detected once. The rearrangement links TRBV19 to TRBJ2-6, with TRBD1 identical over 11 bases. J gave up 0 bases and V 10 bases, and 8 bases lay outside the gene matches. The CDR3 runs to 17 residues. Germline loops: CDR1 LNHDA, CDR2 SQIVND (reference sequence). The CDR3: CAKTPGTGGSGANVLTF. The DNA for the CDR3 is TGTGCCAAGACCCCCGGGACAGGGGGCTCTGGGGCCAACGTCCTGACTTTC.

CDR3 residues: CASSQDRDSNTGELFF. The CDR3 coding sequence is TGTGCCAGCAGCCAAGACCGGGACAGTAACACCGGGGAGCTGTTTTTT. The chain uses TRBV3-1 (or the pseudogene TRBV3-2) and TRBJ2-2; 7 bases are a match to TRBD1. This CDR3 spans 16 amino acids. The ends lost 0 bases at V and 2 bases at J; junction bases unmatched: 3. Per the germline V gene, CDR1 is LGHDT and CDR2 is YNNKEL (reference sequence).